The 20 T cell receptor beta chains in this list originate from one sample, sequenced in a study of T cells in Graves' hyperthyroidism and ophthalmopathy. Regions amplified from RNA transcripts were the TCR beta CDR3 regions. TCR CDR3 regions were first amplified by RT-PCR with HTBI primers. TCRdb re-derived calls from the multiplex PCR reads in MiXCR, one entry per CDR3 protein. Among fewer than 350,000 distinct CDR3 sequences, roughly 13% were seen once, and the ten largest hold 7.9%. The specimen was blood. Source of these receptors: a middle-aged woman with Graves' hyperthyroidism.

In this sample, this clonotype turned up many times. The gene calls are TRBV3-1 and TRBJ2-7; 10 bases fit TRBD1. Germline V lookup: CDR1 LGHDT, CDR2 YNNKEL (reference sequence). V trimming: 4 bases; J trimming: 3 bases; junction bases outside the gene matches: 6. The CDR3 runs 15 residues. The CDR3 DNA follows: TGTGCCAGCAGCCCTTACCGGGACAGGGGCTACGAGCAGTACTTC. Protein sequence: CASSPYRDRGYEQYF.

This clonotype occurred many times. V is TRBV7-2 and J is TRBJ2-1, with D perhaps being TRBD1 or TRBD2 (6 bases each). Trimming removed 5 bases at V and 10 bases at J, with 12 bases between. This CDR3 spans 12 amino acids. Germline loops: CDR1 SGHTA, CDR2 FQGNSA. This CDR3 is CASSNYGGEQFF. DNA for the CDR3: TGTGCCAGCAGCAATTACGGGGGCGAGCAGTTCTTC.

The sample holds many counts of this clonotype. The chain links TRBV20-1 to TRBJ2-7; D not certain. V was clipped by 5 bases and J by 3 bases, with 11 bases between them. This CDR3 contains 12 residues. Germline V lookup: CDR1 DFQATT, CDR2 SNEGSKA (reference sequence). The DNA of the CDR3 is TGCAGTGCTGGTAGATTTAGCTACGAGCAGTACTTC. Protein sequence: CSAGRFSYEQYF.

This clonotype was seen many times. V and J are TRBV19 and TRBJ1-2, with a possible D match to TRBD1 (6 bases). The CDR3 is 16 amino acids. The V gene's germline CDR1 is LNHDA and CDR2 SQIVND (reference sequence). Deletions cut 6 bases from V and 4 bases from J, with 21 bases between. The chain's CDR3 is CASSLVTGDYAYGYTF. The CDR3 DNA is TGTGCCAGTAGCTTGGTGACAGGTGACTACGCCTATGGCTACACCTTC.

This clonotype was detected only a few times. V usage is TRBV9 and J usage is TRBJ1-1, with D uncertain. The CDR3 totals 13 residues. V was trimmed by 0 bases and J by 1 base, leaving 4 bases between them. CDR1 and CDR2 from the germline V gene are SGDLS and YYNGEE. The CDR3 is CASSVDGNTEAFF. The CDR3, as DNA: TGTGCCAGCAGCGTAGACGGGAACACTGAAGCTTTCTTT.

This clonotype was seen only a few times. The rearrangement uses TRBV5-5 and TRBJ2-5; D is possibly TRBD1 (6 bases). Trimming stripped 1 base from V and 5 bases from J, with 15 bases between. The germline V gene has CDR1 SGHKS and CDR2 YYEKEE (reference sequence). CDR3 length: 15 amino acids. The CDR3 bases are TGTGCCAGCAGCTTGTGGGTCAGGGGAGTGGAGACCCAGTACTTC. It translates to CASSLWVRGVETQYF. Together with reference TRBV5-5 and TRBJ2-5, the CDR3 gives the full variable domain: DAGVTQSPTHLIKTRGQQVTLRCSPISGHKSVSWYQQVLGQGPQFIFQYYEKEERGRGNFPDRFSARQFPNYSSELNVNALLLGDSALYLCASSLWVRGVETQYFGPGTRLLVL.

This clonotype was detected many times. The chain joins TRBV6-1 to TRBJ2-7; 8 bases line up with TRBD1. The ends lost 5 bases at V and 1 base at J; junction bases unmatched: 4. From germline, CDR1 is MNHNS and CDR2 SASEGT. The CDR3 spans 14 residues. This CDR3 reads CASSSTGASYEQYF. The CDR3 bases are TGTGCCAGCAGTTCGACAGGGGCTTCCTACGAGCAGTACTTC.

At least ten counts were recorded for this clonotype. This chain links TRBV7-9 with TRBJ2-1; D gene unclear. Germline V gives CDR1 SEHNR, CDR2 FQNEAQ (reference sequence). Trimming stripped 0 bases from V and 6 bases from J, with 3 bases between. The length of the CDR3 is 12 residues. The CDR3 loop is CASSLAINEQFF. DNA for the CDR3: TGTGCCAGCAGCTTAGCAATCAATGAGCAGTTCTTC.

This clonotype was counted ten times or more. V is TRBV10-3 and J is TRBJ2-7; perhaps TRBD1 as D (6 bases). This CDR3 is 12 amino acids long. Trimming stripped 9 bases from V and 5 bases from J, with 14 bases between. Germline lookup yields CDR1 ENHRY and CDR2 SYGVKD. The CDR3: CAIGLGGDEQYF. The CDR3 DNA reads as TGTGCCATAGGCCTAGGGGGTGACGAGCAGTACTTC.

V is TRBV11-3 and J is TRBJ2-1; D gene uncertain. Per the germline V gene, CDR1 is SGHNT and CDR2 is YENEEA. This CDR3 comprises 12 residues. With 5 bases removed from V and 5 bases from J, the gap between germline ends came to 7 bases. The CDR3 sequence is CASSRLDNEQFF. CDR3 bases: TGTGCCAGCAGCCGACTGGACAATGAGCAGTTCTTC.

This clonotype was observed at least ten times. The chain combines TRBV6-1 with TRBJ1-2, with TRBD1 identical over 9 bases. The CDR3 extends over 14 amino acids. Trimming cost V 8 bases and J 8 bases; bases outside gene matches: 12. From germline, CDR1 is MNHNS and CDR2 SASEGT. The CDR3 bases are TGTGCCAGCCTAATAACAGGGGGCATTGGAGGCTACACCTTC. It encodes CASLITGGIGGYTF.

Ten or more counts support this clonotype. The V gene is TRBV27, the J gene TRBJ2-1; D gene uncertain. Germline assignment: CDR1 MNHEY and CDR2 SMNVEV (reference sequence). Trimming shortened V by 3 bases and J by 2 bases, and 11 bases separated the two germline ends. This CDR3 contains 15 residues. The CDR3 region has the DNA TGTGCCAGCAGTTTGTCCCAAACCCCCTACAATGAGCAGTTCTTC. It yields the protein CASSLSQTPYNEQFF.

This clonotype was detected only a few times. V usage is TRBV9 and J usage is TRBJ1-5; maybe TRBD1 (5 bases). V was shortened by 6 bases and J by 0 bases, with 10 bases between the two germline ends. Germline-derived CDR1 and CDR2 are SGDLS and YYNGEE. This CDR3 is 14 amino acids long. DNA for the CDR3: TGTGCCAGCAACCGGGGGGATAGCAATCAGCCCCAGCATTTT. Protein product: CASNRGDSNQPQHF.

This clonotype was observed at least ten times. The gene calls are TRBV10-3 and TRBJ1-5; possible D gene TRBD1, 5 bases. Trimming removed 2 bases from V and 4 bases from J, with 6 bases in between. Per germline, CDR1 ENHRY and CDR2 SYGVKD. The CDR3 spans 13 residues. The CDR3 spells CAISEGANQPQHF. CDR3 DNA sequence: TGTGCCATCAGTGAGGGGGCGAATCAGCCCCAGCATTTT.

This clonotype was counted ten times or more. The chain couples TRBV28 to TRBJ2-1, with 12 bases matching TRBD2. V lost 6 bases and J lost 4; bases outside the gene matches: 4. Germline CDR1 reads MDHEN; CDR2 reads SYDVKM. The CDR3 spans 15 residues. CDR3 coding DNA: TGTGCCAGCAGGGCCGGGACTAGCGGGTACAATGAGCAGTTCTTC. It translates to CASRAGTSGYNEQFF.

This clonotype showed up many times. This rearrangement joins TRBV3-1 to TRBJ2-1; D possibly corresponds to TRBD2 (5 bases). Trimming shortened V by 0 bases and J by 5 bases, and 11 bases separated the two germline ends. The CDR3 consists of 15 residues. Germline CDR1 is LGHDT and CDR2 is YNNKEL (reference sequence). CDR3 in amino acids: CASSQDRDYNNEQFF. The CDR3 bases are TGTGCCAGCAGCCAAGATAGAGACTACAACAATGAGCAGTTCTTC.

There are many counts of this clonotype. The chain has TRBV7-9 and TRBJ2-7; 7 bases fit TRBD2. The CDR3 is 15 amino acids. Germline V gene sequence: CDR1 SEHNR, CDR2 FQNEAQ (reference sequence). With 1 base clipped from V and 2 bases from J, the junction kept 5 bases outside the gene matches. As DNA, the CDR3 is TGTGCCAGCAGCTTAGGTGGCAGCGGGACCTACGAGCAGTACTTC. It codes for CASSLGGSGTYEQYF.

There are many counts of this clonotype. V usage is TRBV12-3 or TRBV12-4 and J usage is TRBJ1-3, with 8 nucleotides matching TRBD1. Trimming took 3 bases from V and 4 from J; bases not matched to a gene: 2. The CDR3 is 14 residues long. The CDR3 region is CASSLRTGGNTIYF. The DNA for the CDR3 is TGTGCCAGCAGTTTGAGGACAGGGGGAAACACCATATATTTT.

This clonotype appeared many times. The V call is TRBV12-3 or TRBV12-4, the J call TRBJ2-2; TRBD1 aligns across 7 bases. J lost 5 bases, V lost 6 bases, and 3 bases had no gene match. The CDR3 has 13 amino acids. DNA of the CDR3: TGTGCCAGCAGACAACAGGGGACCGGGGAGCTGTTTTTT. It encodes CASRQQGTGELFF.

The chain has TRBV9 and TRBJ1-5; D unresolved. Trimming left V 2 bases short and J 3 bases short, with 9 bases between. The CDR3 runs 14 residues. In germline, CDR1 is SGDLS, CDR2 YYNGEE. The CDR3 bases are TGTGCCAGCAGCGTCGGCACCATCAATCAGCCCCAGCATTTT. It is translated as CASSVGTINQPQHF. The entire variable domain, with the rest obtained from reference TRBV9 and TRBJ1-5, is as follows: DSGVTQTPKHLITATGQRVTLRCSPRSGDLSVYWYQQSLDQGLQFLIQYYNGEERAKGNILERFSAQQFPDLHSELNLSSLELGDSALYFCASSVGTINQPQHFGDGTRLSIL.